This entry lists 26 T cell receptor beta chains sequenced from one sample in a study of blood T cell repertoires in COVID-19. Sequencing was performed with immunoSEQ multiplex PCR; in TCRdb, only in-frame clones are kept and a portion is missing. The repertoire holds 70,000 to 85,000 clones, with roughly 78% as singletons. Sequenced material: peripheral blood. All receptors come from a man in his 60s with acute or convalescent COVID-19.

About this clone itself: The germline gene is not matched at one end of the junction; a read error may be the cause. The V call is TRBV5-6, the J call TRBJ1-1; D is uncertain. The germline gives CDR1 SGHDT, CDR2 YYEEEE. This CDR3 contains 17 residues. The DNA of the CDR3 is TGTGCCAGCAGCTTCGGAGGACCTAACTTAATGAACACTGAAACTTTCTTT. It codes for CASSFGGPNLMNTETFF. The full variable domain, its missing parts supplied by reference TRBV5-6 and TRBJ1-1, is DAGVTQSPTHLIKTRGQQVTLRCSPKSGHDTVSWYQQALGQGPQFIFQYYEEEERQRGNFPDRFSGHQFPNYSSELNVNALLLGDSALYLCASSFGGPNLMNTETFFGQGTRLTVV.

This clone was seen a few times. The rearrangement uses TRBV28 and TRBJ2-7; TRBD1 might be the D (5 bases). Trimming shortened V by 4 bases and J by 6 bases, and 10 bases separated the two germline ends. Germline V gene sequence: CDR1 MDHEN, CDR2 SYDVKM. The CDR3 totals 12 residues. CDR3 residues: CASSSSGREQYF. In DNA form, the CDR3 reads TGTGCCAGCAGTTCCTCAGGGCGCGAGCAGTACTTC.

In its sample, this clone was seen a few times. V and J are TRBV7-9 and TRBJ2-1, with 11 bases that match TRBD2. V was clipped by 0 bases and J by 9 bases; unmatched bases: 7. Germline loops: CDR1 SEHNR, CDR2 FQNEAQ (reference sequence). The CDR3 is made up of 16 amino acids. CDR3 loop: CASSLAVSGRASEQFF. CDR3 in DNA: TGTGCCAGCAGCTTAGCTGTTAGCGGGAGGGCCAGTGAGCAGTTCTTC. Together with reference TRBV7-9 and TRBJ2-1, the CDR3 gives the full variable domain: DTGVSQNPRHKITKRGQNVTFRCDPISEHNRLYWYRQTLGQGPEFLTYFQNEAQLEKSRLLSDRFSAERPKGSFSTLEIQRTEQGDSAMYLCASSLAVSGRASEQFFGPGTRLTVL.

The genes are TRBV7-9 and TRBJ2-7; 8 positions match TRBD1. V lost 5 bases and J lost 7; bases outside the gene matches: 7. The CDR3 runs to 13 residues. Germline V gene lookup returns CDR1 SEHNR and CDR2 FQNEAQ (reference sequence). The CDR3 reads CASSPGGENEQYF. The CDR3 nucleotides are TGTGCCAGCAGCCCAGGGGGCGAAAATGAGCAGTACTTC.

There are a few counts of this clone. The chain recombines TRBV19 with TRBJ1-5; 7 bases are shared with TRBD1. The ends lost 5 bases at V and 6 bases at J; junction bases unmatched: 7. This CDR3 has 14 residues. The germline CDR1 and CDR2 sequences are LNHDA and SQIVND (reference sequence). The CDR3 sequence: CASSLRTGVQPQHF. CDR3 DNA: TGTGCCAGTAGTTTAAGGACAGGAGTTCAGCCCCAGCATTTT.

This clone has only a few counts. J is TRBJ2-3 and V is TRBV5-8; a weak D match, TRBD1 (6 bases). The CDR3 is made up of 13 amino acids. V was trimmed by 5 bases and J by 3 bases, leaving 10 bases between them. CDR1 is SGHTS and CDR2 is YDEGEE in the germline V gene. CDR3 in amino acids: CASRARGTDTQYF. The CDR3 DNA follows: TGTGCCAGCAGGGCCAGGGGTACAGATACGCAGTATTTT.

This clone was seen a single time. The chain carries TRBV7-2 and TRBJ2-3, with D uncertain. Trimming took off 5 bases at V and 2 bases at J, with 17 bases between the two ends. Looked up from germline, CDR1 is SGHTA and CDR2 is FQGNSA. This CDR3 has 16 residues. CDR3: CASSPSGPLATDTQYF. CDR3 bases: TGTGCCAGCAGCCCCTCGGGTCCCCTCGCCACAGATACGCAGTATTTT. The full variable domain, its missing parts supplied by reference TRBV7-2 and TRBJ2-3, is GAGVSQSPSNKVTEKGKDVELRCDPISGHTALYWYRQSLGQGLEFLIYFQGNSAPDKSGLPSDRFSAERTGGSVSTLTIQRTQQEDSAVYLCASSPSGPLATDTQYFGPGTRLTVL.

This clone appeared a few times. The V call is TRBV28, the J call TRBJ1-2; 7 nucleotides line up with TRBD1. The CDR3 sequence is 15 residues long. J gave up 4 bases and V 5 bases, and 10 bases lay outside the gene matches. Germline CDR1 reads MDHEN; CDR2 reads SYDVKM. CDR3 DNA: TGTGCCAGCAGTCCTGCACAGGGGTCAGGCTATGGCTACACCTTC. Its protein is CASSPAQGSGYGYTF.

This clone showed up just a few times. The chain couples TRBV6-5 to TRBJ1-1; D gene ambiguous. CDR1 and CDR2 (germline): MNHEY, SVGAGI. V was clipped by 7 bases and J by 5 bases, with 11 bases between them. The CDR3 loop spans 12 amino acids. The CDR3 coding sequence is TGTGCCAGCACCAAAGGAGGAACTGAAGCTTTCTTT. It specifies CASTKGGTEAFF.

This clone was seen a few times. This chain links TRBV5-4 with TRBJ1-6; possibly TRBD1 for D (5 bases). Germline loops: CDR1 SGHNT, CDR2 YYREEE (reference sequence). The CDR3 is made up of 16 amino acids. V shed 9 bases and J shed 4 bases, with 20 bases lying between them. CDR3 coding DNA: TGTGCCACCTCCCGGGGGTGGGAGGAATATAATTCACCCCTCCACTTT. It yields the protein CATSRGWEEYNSPLHF.

The chain combines TRBV28 with TRBJ1-3; D is possibly TRBD1 (5 bases). Between the trimmed V and J ends, which lost 3 bases and 8 bases, there was a span of 11 bases. The CDR3 runs to 13 residues. Germline lookup yields CDR1 MDHEN and CDR2 SYDVKM. The CDR3 DNA reads as TGTGCCAGCAGTTTGGGGCCGCTGGACACCATATATTTT. It specifies CASSLGPLDTIYF. Full variable domain (remainder filled in from reference TRBV28 and TRBJ1-3): DVKVTQSSRYLVKRTGEKVFLECVQDMDHENMFWYRQDPGLGLRLIYFSYDVKMKEKGDIPEGYSVSREKKERFSLILESASTNQTSMYLCASSLGPLDTIYFGEGSWLTVV.

V gene TRBV20-1 combines with J gene TRBJ1-2; no clear D gene. V was trimmed by 3 bases and J by 5 bases, leaving 13 bases between them. The germline V gene has CDR1 DFQATT and CDR2 SNEGSKA (reference sequence). This CDR3 is 13 amino acids long. CDR3 residues: CSASPQDGYGYTF. The CDR3 DNA is TGCAGTGCTAGTCCCCAGGATGGATATGGCTACACCTTC.

This chain joins TRBV4-3 and TRBJ1-1; D is uncertain. Trimming cost V 1 base and J 4 bases, with 13 bases left between them. This CDR3 contains 15 residues. CDR1 is LGHNA and CDR2 is YSLEER in the germline V gene. The CDR3 coding sequence is TGCGCCAGCAGCCAAGCCGTCGTCGGGAGCACTGAAGCTTTCTTT. Amino acids: CASSQAVVGSTEAFF.

The chain carries TRBV27 and TRBJ2-7, with a tentative D call TRBD1 (5 bases). Germline V gene data show CDR1 as MNHEY and CDR2 as SMNVEV (reference sequence). CDR3 length: 13 amino acids. The ends were cut back, 5 bases at V and 2 bases at J, with 10 bases in the middle. The CDR3 reads CASSRRVTYEQYF. The CDR3 nucleotides read TGTGCCAGCAGTCGCAGGGTGACCTACGAGCAGTACTTC.

V usage is TRBV19 and J usage is TRBJ1-3; a possible D gene is TRBD1 (5 bases). Trimming pared 7 bases from V and 0 bases from J, leaving 16 bases between. This CDR3 has 16 residues. Germline values: CDR1 LNHDA, CDR2 SQIVND (reference sequence). The CDR3 nucleotides read TGTGCCAGTAAGGGTCAGGACACCTCCTCTGGAAACACCATATATTTT. This translates into CASKGQDTSSGNTIYF. Full variable domain (remainder filled in from reference TRBV19 and TRBJ1-3): DGGITQSPKYLFRKEGQNVTLSCEQNLNHDAMYWYRQDPGQGLRLIYYSQIVNDFQKGDIAEGYSVSREKKESFPLTVTSAQKNPTAFYLCASKGQDTSSGNTIYFGEGSWLTVV.

In DNA, the CDR3 is TGCGCCAGCAGCTTGTGGGGCGAGAACACCGGGGAGCTGTTTTTT. As protein: CASSLWGENTGELFF. J is TRBJ2-2 and V is TRBV5-1; possible D gene TRBD1, 5 bases. The CDR3 contains 15 residues. CDR1 is SGHRS, CDR2 YFSETQ, per germline. V was pared by 1 base and J by 1 base, with 8 bases between.

The rearrangement joins TRBV21-1 to TRBJ1-5. TRBV21-1 is given as a pseudogene. The CDR3 is 20 amino acids. CDR3 coding DNA: TGTGCCAGCAGCAAAGAGCTGGAGCCCGAAAGTTCAAATAGCAATCAGCCCCAGCATTTT. It yields the protein CASSKELEPESSNSNQPQHF.

The J gene is TRBJ2-5, the V gene TRBV7-2; D is ambiguous. Between the trimmed V and J ends, which lost 6 bases and 1 base, there was a span of 9 bases. Germline V gives CDR1 SGHTA, CDR2 FQGNSA. The CDR3 loop spans 13 amino acids. The CDR3 loop reads CASSRYGQETQYF. In DNA form, the CDR3 reads TGTGCCAGCAGTCGGTATGGCCAAGAGACCCAGTACTTC.

The chain joins TRBV29-1 to TRBJ2-3; D unclear. V dropped 5 bases and J dropped 6 bases, with 15 bases sitting between them. Germline assignment: CDR1 SQVTM and CDR2 ANQGSEA. This CDR3 contains 13 residues. The DNA for the CDR3 is TGCAGCGTTAGTCGCGGAGTTAGGGATACGCAGTATTTT. It yields the protein CSVSRGVRDTQYF.

The genes are TRBV6-1 and TRBJ1-3; D is possibly TRBD1 (6 bases). The V end lost 2 bases, the J end lost 2 bases, and 10 bases lay between the germline ends. CDR1 is MNHNS, CDR2 SASEGT, per germline. This CDR3 spans 15 amino acids. The CDR3 DNA reads TGTGCCAGCAGTGAACCAGGACAGCCTGGAAACACCATATATTTT. Its translation is CASSEPGQPGNTIYF.

The rearrangement joins TRBV5-4 to TRBJ2-3; 7 nucleotides agree with TRBD1. The CDR3 is made up of 14 amino acids. Looked up from germline, CDR1 is SGHNT and CDR2 is YYREEE (reference sequence). V was clipped by 5 bases and J by 2 bases; unmatched bases: 5. The CDR3 sequence: CASRDRTVTDTQYF. The CDR3 DNA reads as TGTGCCAGCAGGGACAGGACAGTCACAGATACGCAGTATTTT.

This clone was detected once. The genes are TRBV7-2 and TRBJ2-2, with TRBD2 matching 8 bases. This CDR3 is 15 amino acids long. V dropped 5 bases and J dropped 7; count of bases not matched to a gene: 9. The V gene's germline CDR1 is SGHTA and CDR2 FQGNSA. The CDR3 region has the DNA TGTGCCAGCAGCGCAGGCGGGGGGCGCGGCGGGGAGCTGTTTTTT. As protein: CASSAGGGRGGELFF.

This clone was observed a few times. The V gene is TRBV28, the J gene TRBJ1-2; D gene uncertain. Trimming removed 4 bases from V and 6 bases from J, with 18 bases in between. CDR1 and CDR2 from the germline V gene are MDHEN and SYDVKM. This CDR3 spans 15 amino acids. CDR3 sequence (DNA): TGTGCCAGCAGTTCCTTCTCGGGAGGGCTAGATGGCTACACCTTC. Encoded protein: CASSSFSGGLDGYTF.

This rearrangement joins TRBV28 to TRBJ2-7; TRBD2 agrees at 10 bases. CDR3 size: 13 residues. Looked up from germline, CDR1 is MDHEN and CDR2 is SYDVKM. The V segment lost 10 bases and the J segment 0 bases; nucleotides outside the gene matches: 3. Here the CDR3 DNA reads TGTGCCACCGGGACTAGCGCCTCCTACGAGCAGTACTTC. It codes for CATGTSASYEQYF. Supplemented by reference TRBV28 and TRBJ2-7, the full variable domain reads DVKVTQSSRYLVKRTGEKVFLECVQDMDHENMFWYRQDPGLGLRLIYFSYDVKMKEKGDIPEGYSVSREKKERFSLILESASTNQTSMYLCATGTSASYEQYFGPGTRLTVT.

The chain combines TRBV11-3 with TRBJ2-1, with 15 bases aligning to TRBD2. This CDR3 region has 18 residues. V lost 4 bases and J lost 6; bases outside the gene matches: 10. Germline loops: CDR1 SGHNT, CDR2 YENEEA. The CDR3 sequence: CASSSPWTSGGAPNEQFF. As DNA, the CDR3 is TGTGCCAGCAGCTCGCCCTGGACTAGCGGGGGGGCACCCAATGAGCAGTTCTTC. The full variable domain, rest sourced from reference TRBV11-3 and TRBJ2-1, is EAGVVQSPRYKIIEKKQPVAFWCNPISGHNTLYWYLQNLGQGPELLIRYENEEAVDDSQLPKDRFSAERLKGVDSTLKIQPAELGDSAVYLCASSSPWTSGGAPNEQFFGPGTRLTVL.

The chain uses TRBV27 and TRBJ1-2, with D unclear. CDR3 length equals 13 residues. Germline CDR1 is MNHEY and CDR2 is SMNVEV (reference sequence). V gave up 3 bases and J gave up 0 bases, with 5 bases separating them. This CDR3 reads CASSLIANYGYTF. The CDR3 nucleotides are TGTGCCAGCAGTTTGATAGCTAACTATGGCTACACCTTC.